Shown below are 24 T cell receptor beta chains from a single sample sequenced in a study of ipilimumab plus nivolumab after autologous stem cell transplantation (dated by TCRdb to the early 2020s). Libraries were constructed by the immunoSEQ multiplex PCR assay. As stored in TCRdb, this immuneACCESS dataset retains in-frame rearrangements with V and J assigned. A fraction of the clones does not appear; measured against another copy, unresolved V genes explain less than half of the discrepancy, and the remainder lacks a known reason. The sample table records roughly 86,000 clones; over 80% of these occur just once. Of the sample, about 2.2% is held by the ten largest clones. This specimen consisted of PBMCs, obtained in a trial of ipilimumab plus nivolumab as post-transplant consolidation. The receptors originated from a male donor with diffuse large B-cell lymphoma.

DNA of the CDR3: TGTGCCAGCAGCCAAGATCTAACAGTGAGCAATCAGCCCCAGCATTTT. As protein: CASSQDLTVSNQPQHF. The chain combines TRBV5-4 with TRBJ1-5; D is ambiguous. Trimming cost V 4 bases and J 1 base, with 15 bases left between them. Germline V gene sequence: CDR1 SGHNT, CDR2 YYREEE (reference sequence). The CDR3 runs 16 residues.

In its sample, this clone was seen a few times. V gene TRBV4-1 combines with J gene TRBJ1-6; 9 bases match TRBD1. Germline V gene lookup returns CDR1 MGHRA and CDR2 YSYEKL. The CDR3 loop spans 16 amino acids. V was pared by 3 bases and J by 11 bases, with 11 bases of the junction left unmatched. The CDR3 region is CASSQTRTGDSAPLHF. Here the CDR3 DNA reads TGCGCCAGCAGCCAGACCCGGACAGGGGACTCAGCACCCCTCCACTTT.

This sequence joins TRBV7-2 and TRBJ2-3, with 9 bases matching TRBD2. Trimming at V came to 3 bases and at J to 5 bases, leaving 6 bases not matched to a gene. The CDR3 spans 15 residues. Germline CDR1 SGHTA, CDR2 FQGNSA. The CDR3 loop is CASSFGGGAIDTQYF. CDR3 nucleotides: TGTGCCAGCAGCTTCGGCGGGGGGGCAATAGATACGCAGTATTTT.

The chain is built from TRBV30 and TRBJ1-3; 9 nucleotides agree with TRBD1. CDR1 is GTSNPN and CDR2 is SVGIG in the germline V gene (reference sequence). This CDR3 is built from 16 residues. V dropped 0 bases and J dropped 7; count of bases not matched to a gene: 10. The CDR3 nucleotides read TGTGCCTGGAGTGTACGGGACAGGGCTAGAATGAACACCATATATTTT. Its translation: CAWSVRDRARMNTIYF.

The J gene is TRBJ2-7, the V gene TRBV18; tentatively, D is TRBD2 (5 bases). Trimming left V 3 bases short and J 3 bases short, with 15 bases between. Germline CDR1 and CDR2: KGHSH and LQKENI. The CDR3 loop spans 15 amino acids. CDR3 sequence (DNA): TGTGCCAGCTCACCGTCGGTCACCGGGAACTACGAGCAGTACTTC. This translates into CASSPSVTGNYEQYF.

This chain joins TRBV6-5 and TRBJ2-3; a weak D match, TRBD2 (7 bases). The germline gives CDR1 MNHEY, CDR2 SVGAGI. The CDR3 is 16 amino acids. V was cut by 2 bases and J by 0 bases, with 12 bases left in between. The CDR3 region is CASSYGGATSTDTQYF. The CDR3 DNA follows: TGTGCCAGCAGTTACGGGGGGGCTACTAGCACAGATACGCAGTATTTT.

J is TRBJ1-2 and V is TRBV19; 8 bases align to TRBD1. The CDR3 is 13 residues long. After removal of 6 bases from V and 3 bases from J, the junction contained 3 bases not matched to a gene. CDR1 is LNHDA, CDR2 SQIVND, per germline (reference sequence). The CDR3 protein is CASSPTGDYGYTF. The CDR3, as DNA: TGTGCCAGTAGCCCGACAGGGGACTATGGCTACACCTTC.

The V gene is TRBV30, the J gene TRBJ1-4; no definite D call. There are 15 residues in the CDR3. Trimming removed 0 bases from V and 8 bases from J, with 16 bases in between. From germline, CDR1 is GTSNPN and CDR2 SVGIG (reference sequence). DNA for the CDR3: TGTGCCTGGAGTGTACTCCGGCCAGGCCGCGAAAAACTGTTTTTT. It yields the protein CAWSVLRPGREKLFF.

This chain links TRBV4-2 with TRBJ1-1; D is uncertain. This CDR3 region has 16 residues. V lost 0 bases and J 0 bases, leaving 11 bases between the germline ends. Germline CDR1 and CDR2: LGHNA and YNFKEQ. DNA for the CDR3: TGTGCCAGCAGCCAAGATTTAGTCAGCTTGAACACTGAAGCTTTCTTT. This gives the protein CASSQDLVSLNTEAFF.

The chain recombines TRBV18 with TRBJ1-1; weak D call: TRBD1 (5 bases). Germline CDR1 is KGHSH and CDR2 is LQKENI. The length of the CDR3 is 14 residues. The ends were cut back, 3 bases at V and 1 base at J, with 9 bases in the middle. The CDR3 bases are TGTGCCAGCTCACCGGGACCCACGAACACTGAAGCTTTCTTT. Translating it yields CASSPGPTNTEAFF.

CDR3 amino acids: CASSSPPTGDYGYTF. The CDR3, as DNA: TGTGCCAGTAGTAGCCCCCCGACAGGGGACTATGGCTACACCTTC. The chain couples TRBV19 to TRBJ1-2; 8 bases match TRBD1. CDR3 length: 15 amino acids. The germline gives CDR1 LNHDA, CDR2 SQIVND (reference sequence). The V gene end was trimmed by 4 bases and the J gene end by 3 bases; junction bases not matched to a gene: 7. The entire variable domain, with the rest obtained from reference TRBV19 and TRBJ1-2, is as follows: DGGITQSPKYLFRKEGQNVTLSCEQNLNHDAMYWYRQDPGQGLRLIYYSQIVNDFQKGDIAEGYSVSREKKESFPLTVTSAQKNPTAFYLCASSSPPTGDYGYTFGSGTRLTVV.

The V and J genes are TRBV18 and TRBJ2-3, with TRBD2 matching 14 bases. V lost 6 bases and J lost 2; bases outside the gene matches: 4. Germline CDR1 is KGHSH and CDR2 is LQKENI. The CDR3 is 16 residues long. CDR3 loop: CASSPGLAGATDTQYF. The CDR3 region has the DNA TGTGCCAGCTCCCCGGGACTAGCGGGAGCCACAGATACGCAGTATTTT.

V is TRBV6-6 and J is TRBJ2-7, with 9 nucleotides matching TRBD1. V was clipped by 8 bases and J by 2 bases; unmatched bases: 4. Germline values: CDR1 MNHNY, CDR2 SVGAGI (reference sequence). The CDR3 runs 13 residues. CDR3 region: CASGQGTTYEQYF. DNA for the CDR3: TGTGCCAGCGGACAGGGGACAACCTACGAGCAGTACTTC.

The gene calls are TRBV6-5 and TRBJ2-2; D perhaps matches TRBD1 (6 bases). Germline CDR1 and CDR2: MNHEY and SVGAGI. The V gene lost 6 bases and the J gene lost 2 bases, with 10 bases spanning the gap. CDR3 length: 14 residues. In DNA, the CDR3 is TGTGCCAGCAGAACAGGGAGCAACACCGGGGAGCTGTTTTTT. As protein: CASRTGSNTGELFF.

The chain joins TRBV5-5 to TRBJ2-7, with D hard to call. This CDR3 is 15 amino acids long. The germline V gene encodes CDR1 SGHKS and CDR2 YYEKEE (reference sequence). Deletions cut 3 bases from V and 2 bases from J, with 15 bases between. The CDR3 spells CASSYLDKAPYEQYF. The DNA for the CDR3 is TGTGCCAGCAGCTATTTAGACAAGGCTCCCTACGAGCAGTACTTC.

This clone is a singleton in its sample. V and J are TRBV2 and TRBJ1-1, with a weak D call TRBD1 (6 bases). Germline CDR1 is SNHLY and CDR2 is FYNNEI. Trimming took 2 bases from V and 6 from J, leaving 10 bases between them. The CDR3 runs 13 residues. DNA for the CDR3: TGTGCCAGCAGTGAAAGGGCAGGGGCTGAAGCTTTCTTT. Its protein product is CASSERAGAEAFF.

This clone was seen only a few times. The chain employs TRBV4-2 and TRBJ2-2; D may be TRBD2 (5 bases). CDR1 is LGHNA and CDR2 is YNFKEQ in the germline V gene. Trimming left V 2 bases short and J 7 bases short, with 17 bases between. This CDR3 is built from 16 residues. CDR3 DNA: TGTGCCAGCAGCCAATTCCGGGGAAGAGATAACGGGGAGCTGTTTTTT. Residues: CASSQFRGRDNGELFF.

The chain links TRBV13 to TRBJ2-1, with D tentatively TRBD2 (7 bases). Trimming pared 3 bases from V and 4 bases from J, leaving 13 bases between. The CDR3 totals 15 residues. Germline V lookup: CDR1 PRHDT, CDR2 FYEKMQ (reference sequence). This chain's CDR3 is CASSLGGAPYNEQFF. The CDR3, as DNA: TGTGCCAGCAGCTTGGGGGGGGCCCCTTACAATGAGCAGTTCTTC. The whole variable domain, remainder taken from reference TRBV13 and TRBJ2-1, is AAGVIQSPRHLIKEKRETATLKCYPIPRHDTVYWYQQGPGQDPQFLISFYEKMQSDKGSIPDRFSAQQFSDYHSELNMSSLELGDSALYFCASSLGGAPYNEQFFGPGTRLTVL.

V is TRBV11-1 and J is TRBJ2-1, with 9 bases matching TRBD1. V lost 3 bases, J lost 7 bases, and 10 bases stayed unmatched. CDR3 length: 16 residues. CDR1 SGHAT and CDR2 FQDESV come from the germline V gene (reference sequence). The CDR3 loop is CASSFRYRGRRNEQFF. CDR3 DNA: TGTGCCAGCAGCTTCCGCTACAGGGGGCGCAGGAATGAGCAGTTCTTC.

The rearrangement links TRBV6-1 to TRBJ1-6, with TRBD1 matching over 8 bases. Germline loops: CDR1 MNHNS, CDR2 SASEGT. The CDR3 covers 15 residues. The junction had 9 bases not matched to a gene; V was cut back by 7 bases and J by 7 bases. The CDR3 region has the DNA TGTGCCAGCACCCGCGGCAGGGACAGGAATTCACCCCTCCACTTT. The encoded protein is CASTRGRDRNSPLHF.

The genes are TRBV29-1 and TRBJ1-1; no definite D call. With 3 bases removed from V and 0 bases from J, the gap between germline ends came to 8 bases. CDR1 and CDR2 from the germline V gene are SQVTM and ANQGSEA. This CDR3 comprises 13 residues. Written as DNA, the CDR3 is TGCAGCGTTGACCGGGGTATGAACACTGAAGCTTTCTTT. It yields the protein CSVDRGMNTEAFF. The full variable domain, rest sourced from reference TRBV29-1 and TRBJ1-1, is SAVISQKPSRDICQRGTSLTIQCQVDSQVTMMFWYRQQPGQSLTLIATANQGSEATYESGFVIDKFPISRPNLTFSTLTVSNMSPEDSSIYLCSVDRGMNTEAFFGQGTRLTVV.

The DNA of the CDR3 is TGTGCCAGCAGTAGCAACCCTCTTGAGACCCAGTACTTC. Its protein is CASSSNPLETQYF. V and J are TRBV27 and TRBJ2-5; no clear D. Trimming left V 5 bases short and J 5 bases short, with 12 bases between. Germline-derived CDR1 and CDR2 are MNHEY and SMNVEV (reference sequence). This CDR3 contains 13 residues.

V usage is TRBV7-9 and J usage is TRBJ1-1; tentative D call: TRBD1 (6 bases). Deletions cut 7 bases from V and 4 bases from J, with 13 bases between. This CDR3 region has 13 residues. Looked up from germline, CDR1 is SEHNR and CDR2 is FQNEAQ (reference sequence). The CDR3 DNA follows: TGTGCCAGCACCCGAGGGGGGGGCACTGAAGCTTTCTTT. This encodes CASTRGGGTEAFF.

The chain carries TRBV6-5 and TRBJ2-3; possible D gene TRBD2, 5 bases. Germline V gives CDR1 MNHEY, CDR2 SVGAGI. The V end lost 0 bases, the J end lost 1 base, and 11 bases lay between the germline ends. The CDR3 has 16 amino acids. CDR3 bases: TGTGCCAGCAGTTACTCTGGAGGTCTTCGCACAGATACGCAGTATTTT. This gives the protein CASSYSGGLRTDTQYF.